This T cell receptor beta chain was identified during a study of blood T cell repertoires in COVID-19. The wider study: Acute-phase and convalescent COVID-19 samples originated in the United States, Italy and Spain.

TCRdb's table, derived via immunoSEQ multiplex PCR, lists solely in-frame clones and lacks some. The sample gives around 54,000 clones, 81% of which show up once; roughly 5.5% is in the top ten. CDR1 is MNHNY and CDR2 is SVGAGI in the germline V gene (reference sequence). V shed 10 bases and J 1 base; nucleotides not matched to a gene: 4. The CDR3 runs 13 residues. The chain carries TRBV6-6 and TRBJ2-3; 8 bases map to TRBD2. Source material: peripheral blood. The TCR was taken from an older woman with acute or convalescent COVID-19. The CDR3 sequence is CATREGGTDTQYF. Written as DNA, the CDR3 is TGTGCCACCCGGGAGGGGGGCACAGATACGCAGTATTTT.